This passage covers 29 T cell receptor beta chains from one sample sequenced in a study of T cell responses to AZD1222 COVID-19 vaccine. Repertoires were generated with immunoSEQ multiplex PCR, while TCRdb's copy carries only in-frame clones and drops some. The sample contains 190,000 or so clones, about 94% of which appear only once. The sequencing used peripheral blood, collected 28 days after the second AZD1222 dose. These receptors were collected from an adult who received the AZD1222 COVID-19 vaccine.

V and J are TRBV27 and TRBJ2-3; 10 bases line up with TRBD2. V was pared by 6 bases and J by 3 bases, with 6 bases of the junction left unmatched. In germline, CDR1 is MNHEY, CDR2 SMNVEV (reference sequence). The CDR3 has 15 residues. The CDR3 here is CASRPGLAVTDTQYF. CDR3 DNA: TGTGCCAGCAGGCCCGGACTAGCGGTGACAGATACGCAGTATTTT.

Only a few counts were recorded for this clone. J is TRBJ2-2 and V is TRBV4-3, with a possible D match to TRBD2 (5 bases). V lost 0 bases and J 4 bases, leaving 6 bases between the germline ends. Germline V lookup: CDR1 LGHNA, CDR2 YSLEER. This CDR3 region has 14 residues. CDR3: CASSQDRGTGELFF. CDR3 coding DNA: TGCGCCAGCAGCCAAGATCGGGGCACCGGGGAGCTGTTTTTT.

The chain's CDR3 is CASSLEVSGNTIYF. The CDR3, as DNA: TGTGCCAGCAGCTTGGAAGTCTCTGGAAACACCATATATTTT. This rearrangement joins TRBV5-4 to TRBJ1-3; D not certain. Germline assignment: CDR1 SGHNT and CDR2 YYREEE (reference sequence). The CDR3 contains 14 residues. V was clipped by 0 bases and J by 0 bases, with 4 bases between them.

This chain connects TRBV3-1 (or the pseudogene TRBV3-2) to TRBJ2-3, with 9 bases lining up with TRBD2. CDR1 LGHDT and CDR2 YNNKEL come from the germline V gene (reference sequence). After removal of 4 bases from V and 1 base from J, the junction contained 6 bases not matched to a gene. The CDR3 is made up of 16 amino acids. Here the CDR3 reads CASSPGTSLGTDTQYF. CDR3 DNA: TGTGCCAGCAGCCCGGGGACTAGCTTGGGCACAGATACGCAGTATTTT.

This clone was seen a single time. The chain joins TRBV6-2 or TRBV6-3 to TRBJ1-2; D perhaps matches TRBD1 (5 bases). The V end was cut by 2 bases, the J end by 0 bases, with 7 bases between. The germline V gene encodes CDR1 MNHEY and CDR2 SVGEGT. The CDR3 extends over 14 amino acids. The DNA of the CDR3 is TGTGCCAGCAGTTACGGGGGATCTAACTATGGCTACACCTTC. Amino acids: CASSYGGSNYGYTF.

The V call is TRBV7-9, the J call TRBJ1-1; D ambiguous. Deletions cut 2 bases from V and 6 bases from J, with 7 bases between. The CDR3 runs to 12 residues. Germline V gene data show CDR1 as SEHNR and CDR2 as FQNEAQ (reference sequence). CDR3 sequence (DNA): TGTGCCAGCAGCTTATCTGGGCCTGAAGCTTTCTTT. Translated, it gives CASSLSGPEAFF.

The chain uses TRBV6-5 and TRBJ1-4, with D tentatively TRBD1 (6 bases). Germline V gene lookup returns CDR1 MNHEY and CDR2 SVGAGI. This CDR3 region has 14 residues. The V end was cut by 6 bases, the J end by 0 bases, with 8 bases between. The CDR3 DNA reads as TGTGCCAGCAGGACAGGTGCAACTAATGAAAAACTGTTTTTT. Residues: CASRTGATNEKLFF.

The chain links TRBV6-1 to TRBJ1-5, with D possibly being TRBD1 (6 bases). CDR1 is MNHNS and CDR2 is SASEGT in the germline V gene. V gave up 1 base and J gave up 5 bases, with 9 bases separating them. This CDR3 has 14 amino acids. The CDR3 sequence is CASSEVQGYQPQHF. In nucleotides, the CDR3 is TGTGCCAGCAGTGAAGTACAGGGTTATCAGCCCCAGCATTTT.

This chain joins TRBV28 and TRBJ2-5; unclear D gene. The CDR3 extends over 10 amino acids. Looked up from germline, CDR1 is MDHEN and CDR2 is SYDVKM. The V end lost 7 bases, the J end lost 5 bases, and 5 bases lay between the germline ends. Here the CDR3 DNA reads TGTGCCAGCAAGGAGGAGACCCAGTACTTC. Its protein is CASKEETQYF.

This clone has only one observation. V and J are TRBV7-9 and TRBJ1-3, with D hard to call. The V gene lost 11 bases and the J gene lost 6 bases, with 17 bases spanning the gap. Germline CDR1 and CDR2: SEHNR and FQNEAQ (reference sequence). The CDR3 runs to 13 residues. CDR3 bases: TGTGCCGCCAGGTCGTGGGGTGAAAACACCATATATTTT. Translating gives CAARSWGENTIYF.

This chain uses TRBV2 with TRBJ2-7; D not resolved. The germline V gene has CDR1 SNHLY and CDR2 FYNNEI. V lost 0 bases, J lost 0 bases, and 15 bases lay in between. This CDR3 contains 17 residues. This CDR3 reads CASSEAGSTMGSYEQYF. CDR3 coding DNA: TGTGCCAGCAGTGAAGCTGGGTCGACAATGGGCTCCTACGAGCAGTACTTC.

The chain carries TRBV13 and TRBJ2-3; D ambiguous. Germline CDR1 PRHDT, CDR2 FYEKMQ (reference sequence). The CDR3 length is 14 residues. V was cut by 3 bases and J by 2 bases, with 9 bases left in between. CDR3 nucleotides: TGTGCCAGCAGCTTGGGTAGGCCCACAGATACGCAGTATTTT. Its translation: CASSLGRPTDTQYF.

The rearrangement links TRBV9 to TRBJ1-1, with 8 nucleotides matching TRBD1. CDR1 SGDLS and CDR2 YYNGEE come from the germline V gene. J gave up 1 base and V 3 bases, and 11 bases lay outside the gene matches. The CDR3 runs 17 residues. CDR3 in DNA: TGTGCCAGCAGCGCGGGTTTCAGGGGGCAGGGGAACACTGAAGCTTTCTTT. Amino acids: CASSAGFRGQGNTEAFF.

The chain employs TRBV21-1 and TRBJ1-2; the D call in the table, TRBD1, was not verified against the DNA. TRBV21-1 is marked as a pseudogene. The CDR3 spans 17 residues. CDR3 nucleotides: TGTGCCAGCAGCAAATGGCAGCGATGGGGGCGGTACTATGGCTACACCTTC. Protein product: CASSKWQRWGRYYGYTF.

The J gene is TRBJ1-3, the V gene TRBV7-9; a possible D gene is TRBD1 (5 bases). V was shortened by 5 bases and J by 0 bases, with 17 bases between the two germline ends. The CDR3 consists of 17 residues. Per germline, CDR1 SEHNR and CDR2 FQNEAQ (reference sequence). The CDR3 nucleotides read TGTGCCAGCAGCACCGGGTCGGGACCGCTCTCTGGAAACACCATATATTTT. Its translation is CASSTGSGPLSGNTIYF.

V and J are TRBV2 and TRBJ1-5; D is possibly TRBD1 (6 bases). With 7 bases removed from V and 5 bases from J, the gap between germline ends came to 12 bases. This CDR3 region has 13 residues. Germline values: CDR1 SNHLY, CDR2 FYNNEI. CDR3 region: CASTWYRDQPQHF. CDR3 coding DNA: TGTGCCAGCACTTGGTACAGGGATCAGCCCCAGCATTTT.

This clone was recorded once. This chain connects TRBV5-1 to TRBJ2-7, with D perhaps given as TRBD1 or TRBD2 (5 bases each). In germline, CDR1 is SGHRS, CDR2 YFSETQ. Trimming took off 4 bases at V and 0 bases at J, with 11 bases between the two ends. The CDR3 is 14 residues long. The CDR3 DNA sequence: TGCGCCAGCAGCCTGCGAGGGGTCTCCTACGAGCAGTACTTC. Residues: CASSLRGVSYEQYF.

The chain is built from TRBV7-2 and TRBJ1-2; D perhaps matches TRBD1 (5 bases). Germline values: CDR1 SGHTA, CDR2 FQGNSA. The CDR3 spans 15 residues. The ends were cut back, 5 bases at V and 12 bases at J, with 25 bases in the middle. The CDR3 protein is CASSPEVGPVRGDTF. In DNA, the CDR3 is TGTGCCAGCAGCCCAGAGGTCGGTCCGGTTCGGGGGGACACCTTC.

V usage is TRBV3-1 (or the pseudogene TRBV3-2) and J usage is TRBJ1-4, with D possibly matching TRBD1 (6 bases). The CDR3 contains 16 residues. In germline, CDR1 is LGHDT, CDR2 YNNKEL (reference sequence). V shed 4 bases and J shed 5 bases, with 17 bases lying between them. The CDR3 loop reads CASSLHGQRANEKLFF. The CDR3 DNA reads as TGTGCCAGCAGCCTACACGGACAGCGAGCAAATGAAAAACTGTTTTTT.

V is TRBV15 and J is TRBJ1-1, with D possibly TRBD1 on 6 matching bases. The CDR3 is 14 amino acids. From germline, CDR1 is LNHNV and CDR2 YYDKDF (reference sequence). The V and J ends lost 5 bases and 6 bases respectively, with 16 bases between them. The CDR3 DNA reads TGTGCCACCAGCGAAACAGGGAGGAGGGCTGAAGCTTTCTTT. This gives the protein CATSETGRRAEAFF.

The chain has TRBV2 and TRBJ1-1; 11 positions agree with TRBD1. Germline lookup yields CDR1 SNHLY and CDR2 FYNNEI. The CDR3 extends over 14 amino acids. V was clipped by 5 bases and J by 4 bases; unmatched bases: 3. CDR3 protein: CASSPGTGGTEAFF. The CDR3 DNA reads TGTGCCAGCAGTCCCGGGACAGGGGGCACTGAAGCTTTCTTT.

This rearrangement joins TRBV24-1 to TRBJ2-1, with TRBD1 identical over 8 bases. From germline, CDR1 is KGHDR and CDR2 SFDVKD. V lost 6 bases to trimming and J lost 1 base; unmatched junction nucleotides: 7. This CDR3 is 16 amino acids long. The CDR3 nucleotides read TGTGCCACCAGTCCAACCACAGGGGGTTCCTACAATGAGCAGTTCTTC. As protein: CATSPTTGGSYNEQFF.

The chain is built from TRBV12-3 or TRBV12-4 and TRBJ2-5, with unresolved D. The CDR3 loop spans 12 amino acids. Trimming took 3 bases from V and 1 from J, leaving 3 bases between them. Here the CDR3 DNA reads TGTGCCAGCAGTTTGGTCCAAGAGACCCAGTACTTC. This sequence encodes CASSLVQETQYF.

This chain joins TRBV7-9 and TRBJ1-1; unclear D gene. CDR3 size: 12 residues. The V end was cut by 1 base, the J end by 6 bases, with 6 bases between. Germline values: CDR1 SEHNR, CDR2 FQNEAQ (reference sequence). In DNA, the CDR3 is TGTGCCAGCAGCTTAGTTGTCTCTGAAGCTTTCTTT. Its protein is CASSLVVSEAFF.

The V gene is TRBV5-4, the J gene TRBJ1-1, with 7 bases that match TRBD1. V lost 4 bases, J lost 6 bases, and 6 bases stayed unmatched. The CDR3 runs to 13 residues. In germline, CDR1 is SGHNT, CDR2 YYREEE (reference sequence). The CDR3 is CASSPTGLPEAFF. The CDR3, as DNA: TGTGCCAGCAGCCCGACAGGGTTACCTGAAGCTTTCTTT.

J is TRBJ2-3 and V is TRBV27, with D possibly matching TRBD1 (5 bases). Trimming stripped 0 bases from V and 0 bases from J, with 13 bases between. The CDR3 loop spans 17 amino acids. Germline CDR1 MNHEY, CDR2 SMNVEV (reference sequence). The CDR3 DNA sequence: TGTGCCAGCAGTTTATCGATTTGGGCAGGGAGCACAGATACGCAGTATTTT. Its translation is CASSLSIWAGSTDTQYF.

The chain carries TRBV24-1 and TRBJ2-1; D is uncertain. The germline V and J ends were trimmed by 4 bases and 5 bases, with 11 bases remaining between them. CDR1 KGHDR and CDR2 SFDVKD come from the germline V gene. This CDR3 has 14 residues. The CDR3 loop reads CATSDPDQNNEQFF. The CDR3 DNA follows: TGTGCCACCAGTGACCCAGACCAGAACAATGAGCAGTTCTTC.

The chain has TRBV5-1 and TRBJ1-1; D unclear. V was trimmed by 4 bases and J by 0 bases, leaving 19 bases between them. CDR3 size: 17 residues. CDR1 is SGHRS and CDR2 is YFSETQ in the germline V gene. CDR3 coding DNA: TGCGCCAGCAGCATATTGACCCCCGGAAGCATGAACACTGAAGCTTTCTTT. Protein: CASSILTPGSMNTEAFF.

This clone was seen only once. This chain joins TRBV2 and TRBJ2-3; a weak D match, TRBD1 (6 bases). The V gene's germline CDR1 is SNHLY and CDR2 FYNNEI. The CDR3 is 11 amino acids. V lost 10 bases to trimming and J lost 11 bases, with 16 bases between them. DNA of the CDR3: TGTGCCACCTTCGACAGGAATAGGCAGTATTTT. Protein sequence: CATFDRNRQYF.